This entry is about one T cell receptor beta chain. The antigen remains unidentified. The sample originates from a study of T cells in narcolepsy. Study overall: Healthy controls were enrolled alongside patients with narcolepsy type 1 or type 2.

Study-wide results and limits: Same-patient CSF and blood CD4+ T cell clonotypes included HCRT-specific and TRIB2-specific autoreactive ones. Autoreactive clonotypes reportedly recurred in blood of same and different patients, not controls.

Clones were read by immunoSEQ multiplex PCR, and TCRdb kept only the in-frame ones, dropping some. Of some 13,000 clones listed, roughly 89% were seen once; the top ten hold 1.5% to 2%. CDR1 is SGHRS and CDR2 is YFSETQ in the germline V gene. This CDR3 has 15 residues. The V and J ends lost 0 bases and 3 bases, in that order; junction bases with no gene match: 4. This receptor was obtained from a human donor with narcolepsy. The specimen sequenced was CD45RA- memory CD4+ T cells from PBMCs. The genes are TRBV5-1 and TRBJ2-7; 9 bases align to TRBD2. Here the CDR3 DNA reads TGCGCCAGCAGCTTGGAAGGGACTAGCCGCTACGAGCAGTACTTC. It codes for CASSLEGTSRYEQYF.